The 22 T cell receptor beta chains below were found in one sample sequenced in a study of beta chain features in type 1 diabetes. Expressed TCRB transcripts got sequenced, as all isolated RNA was reverse transcribed. Generated by immunoSEQ multiplex PCR, the TCRdb table keeps only in-frame clones and is missing some. Counted here are approximately 140,000 clones, under 60% occurring once; the ten biggest clones make up 0.4% to 0.5%. The specimen was Tregs from blood. These receptors all stem from a young man in good health.

The chain combines TRBV7-2 with TRBJ2-1; 7 bases map to TRBD2. This CDR3 is built from 16 residues. The V and J ends lost 5 bases and 4 bases, in that order; junction bases with no gene match: 11. Germline V gene data show CDR1 as SGHTA and CDR2 as FQGNSA. The CDR3 nucleotides are TGTGCCAGCAGCGGGAGGTGGGAGGGAACATACAATGAGCAGTTCTTC. The encoded protein is CASSGRWEGTYNEQFF.

The V call is TRBV27, the J call TRBJ2-7, with 8 bases aligning to TRBD1. The germline V gene has CDR1 MNHEY and CDR2 SMNVEV (reference sequence). The J segment lost 5 bases and the V segment lost 6 bases, leaving 9 bases of the junction unmatched. The CDR3 is 14 amino acids. This CDR3 reads CASSDTGGSDEQYF. The DNA for the CDR3 is TGTGCCAGCAGCGACACAGGGGGATCCGACGAGCAGTACTTC.

This clone was seen only a few times. The V call is TRBV30, the J call TRBJ2-7; D gene ambiguous. Germline loops: CDR1 GTSNPN, CDR2 SVGIG (reference sequence). V was shortened by 0 bases and J by 3 bases, with 9 bases between the two germline ends. The CDR3 has 13 residues. CDR3 in amino acids: CAWSVGTNYEQYF. CDR3 DNA sequence: TGTGCCTGGAGTGTGGGCACGAACTACGAGCAGTACTTC.

This clone has just one count. This chain connects TRBV19 to TRBJ2-7, with D perhaps TRBD2 (5 bases). V shed 5 bases and J shed 2 bases, with 13 bases lying between them. In germline, CDR1 is LNHDA, CDR2 SQIVND (reference sequence). The CDR3 sequence is 14 residues long. The CDR3 sequence is CASSSLGSPYEQYF. In DNA, the CDR3 is TGTGCCAGTAGTTCTTTGGGGAGCCCCTACGAGCAGTACTTC. The whole variable domain, filled in from reference TRBV19 and TRBJ2-7, reads DGGITQSPKYLFRKEGQNVTLSCEQNLNHDAMYWYRQDPGQGLRLIYYSQIVNDFQKGDIAEGYSVSREKKESFPLTVTSAQKNPTAFYLCASSSLGSPYEQYFGPGTRLTVT.

In this sample, this clone turned up a few times. This rearrangement joins TRBV4-2 to TRBJ2-5; D possibly corresponds to TRBD1 (6 bases). From germline, CDR1 is LGHNA and CDR2 YNFKEQ. The CDR3 covers 13 residues. Trimming shortened V by 0 bases and J by 6 bases, and 8 bases separated the two germline ends. The CDR3 nucleotides are TGTGCCAGCAGCCAAGACAGGGACAAGACCCAGTACTTC. It codes for CASSQDRDKTQYF.

The chain combines TRBV28 with TRBJ2-3, with 14 bases identical to TRBD2. V dropped 3 bases and J dropped 2; count of bases not matched to a gene: 19. Germline CDR1 and CDR2: MDHEN and SYDVKM. The CDR3 is made up of 22 amino acids. CDR3 amino acids: CASSFWDRVGLAGGKSTDTQYF. DNA for the CDR3: TGTGCCAGCAGTTTCTGGGACAGGGTAGGACTAGCGGGAGGTAAATCCACAGATACGCAGTATTTT.

V is TRBV7-2 and J is TRBJ2-3, with 7 positions matching TRBD1. The CDR3 length is 14 residues. CDR1 and CDR2 (germline): SGHTA, FQGNSA. After removal of 5 bases from V and 2 bases from J, the junction contained 4 bases not matched to a gene. The chain's CDR3 is CASSLDRATDTQYF. The CDR3 DNA sequence: TGTGCCAGCAGCCTAGACAGGGCCACAGATACGCAGTATTTT.

The chain combines TRBV4-3 with TRBJ1-1; a weak D match, TRBD1 (6 bases). Germline lookup yields CDR1 LGHNA and CDR2 YSLEER. The CDR3 consists of 17 residues. Trimming cost V 5 bases and J 6 bases, with 25 bases left between them. CDR3 loop: CASSKTTQRGWSAEAFF. The DNA for the CDR3 is TGCGCCAGCAGCAAGACCACGCAAAGGGGGTGGAGCGCTGAAGCTTTCTTT.

This clone was counted only a few times. Other DNA sequences in the sample encode the same CDR3. The CDR3 protein is CSVRTVNTEAFF. As DNA, the CDR3 is TGCAGCGTTCGCACAGTTAACACTGAAGCTTTCTTT. The chain is built from TRBV29-1 and TRBJ1-1; D is undetermined. V was pared by 5 bases and J by 2 bases, with 9 bases between. The V gene's germline CDR1 is SQVTM and CDR2 ANQGSEA. The CDR3 extends over 12 amino acids.

This clone has just a few counts. The rearrangement links TRBV29-1 to TRBJ1-2; TRBD1 might be the D (5 bases). Germline CDR1 is SQVTM and CDR2 is ANQGSEA. V dropped 2 bases and J dropped 6 bases, with 10 bases sitting between them. The CDR3 sequence is 12 residues long. The CDR3 DNA follows: TGCAGCGTTGAATTGTTGGACAATGGCTACACCTTC. As protein: CSVELLDNGYTF.

This chain uses TRBV19 with TRBJ2-1; 10 nucleotides match TRBD2. J was trimmed by 1 base and V by 3 bases; bases with no gene match: 9. The CDR3 runs 18 residues. Germline assignment: CDR1 LNHDA and CDR2 SQIVND (reference sequence). In DNA, the CDR3 is TGTGCCAGTAGTATGTCTAGCGGGGGCCTACTATCCTACAATGAGCAGTTCTTC. Protein sequence: CASSMSSGGLLSYNEQFF.

The chain links TRBV9 to TRBJ1-6; D uncertain. CDR1 and CDR2 from the germline V gene are SGDLS and YYNGEE. Trimming pared 1 base from V and 10 bases from J, leaving 12 bases between. The CDR3 length is 14 residues. CDR3 region: CASSVSGLGSPLHF. Written as DNA, the CDR3 is TGTGCCAGCAGCGTATCAGGCCTTGGATCACCCCTCCACTTT.

This clone was seen a few times. This sequence joins TRBV18 and TRBJ2-3, with D perhaps TRBD2 (6 bases). The length of the CDR3 is 14 residues. Germline CDR1 KGHSH, CDR2 LQKENI. Trimming stripped 4 bases from V and 5 bases from J, with 13 bases between. The CDR3 protein is CASSLGTAGDTQYF. The DNA for the CDR3 is TGTGCCAGCTCACTAGGGACTGCCGGAGATACGCAGTATTTT.

This chain connects TRBV4-1 to TRBJ2-3; TRBD2 is a possible D gene (7 bases). The germline V and J ends were trimmed by 4 bases and 3 bases, with 20 bases remaining between them. The CDR3 totals 17 residues. Germline values: CDR1 MGHRA, CDR2 YSYEKL. CDR3 protein: CASSPRRGSGTTDTQYF. The CDR3 coding sequence is TGCGCCAGCAGCCCCCGGAGGGGGAGCGGGACAACAGATACGCAGTATTTT.

The chain has TRBV30 and TRBJ2-5; 9 bases fit TRBD2. V shed 5 bases and J 0 bases; nucleotides not matched to a gene: 4. The germline CDR1 and CDR2 sequences are GTSNPN and SVGIG (reference sequence). This CDR3 is built from 14 residues. This chain's CDR3 is CAWGLAGNQETQYF. In DNA form, the CDR3 reads TGTGCCTGGGGTCTAGCGGGAAACCAAGAGACCCAGTACTTC.

V and J are TRBV19 and TRBJ2-5, with D maybe TRBD1 (5 bases). Trimming cost V 3 bases and J 3 bases, with 11 bases left between them. The V gene's germline CDR1 is LNHDA and CDR2 SQIVND (reference sequence). The CDR3 contains 14 residues. CDR3 sequence (DNA): TGTGCCAGTAGTATGTTGGCCAGGGAAGAGACCCAGTACTTC. It encodes CASSMLAREETQYF.

The rearrangement joins TRBV5-1 to TRBJ2-1; TRBD2 agrees at 12 bases. The length of the CDR3 is 15 residues. The junction had 1 base not matched to a gene; V was cut back by 4 bases and J by 2 bases. Germline V gene data show CDR1 as SGHRS and CDR2 as YFSETQ. Written as DNA, the CDR3 is TGCGCCAGCAGCAGGACTAGCGGGGCCTACAATGAGCAGTTCTTC. Encoded protein: CASSRTSGAYNEQFF. Together with reference TRBV5-1 and TRBJ2-1, the CDR3 gives the full variable domain: KAGVTQTPRYLIKTRGQQVTLSCSPISGHRSVSWYQQTPGQGLQFLFEYFSETQRNKGNFPGRFSGRQFSNSRSEMNVSTLELGDSALYLCASSRTSGAYNEQFFGPGTRLTVL.

This clone showed up just a few times. This chain connects TRBV23-1 to TRBJ2-5, with 8 nucleotides matching TRBD1. TRBV23-1 is labeled an ORF, and its function is uncertain. The CDR3 is made up of 15 amino acids. After removal of 2 bases from V and 1 base from J, the junction contained 3 bases not matched to a gene. CDR3 protein: CASSQRDRLQETQYF. The CDR3 region has the DNA TGCGCCAGCAGTCAACGGGACAGGCTCCAAGAGACCCAGTACTTC.

The chain uses TRBV18 and TRBJ1-5; D is unresolved. The CDR3 is 15 residues long. The ends were cut back, 4 bases at V and 0 bases at J, with 10 bases in the middle. CDR1 and CDR2 (germline): KGHSH, LQKENI. In DNA form, the CDR3 reads TGTGCCAGCTCACTGACAAGTAATAGCAATCAGCCCCAGCATTTT. Encoded protein: CASSLTSNSNQPQHF.

This clone was detected a few times. Additional DNA sequences in this sample encode the identical CDR3. This chain links TRBV18 with TRBJ2-7, with 12 bases fitting TRBD2. V shed 2 bases, J shed 5 bases, and the junction held 4 bases outside the gene matches. This CDR3 spans 15 amino acids. Germline CDR1 is KGHSH and CDR2 is LQKENI. The CDR3 DNA reads as TGTGCCAGCTCACCATGGACTAGCGGGACCCACGAGCAGTACTTC. The encoded protein is CASSPWTSGTHEQYF.

The CDR3 sequence: CASSQGLAGETQYF. The CDR3 DNA reads TGTGCCAGCTCACAGGGACTAGCTGGAGAGACCCAGTACTTC. V gene TRBV18 combines with J gene TRBJ2-5; 9 positions match TRBD2. This CDR3 has 14 amino acids. Trimming at V came to 4 bases and at J to 4 bases, leaving 4 bases not matched to a gene. Per germline, CDR1 KGHSH and CDR2 LQKENI.

The chain carries TRBV9 and TRBJ2-6; D perhaps matches TRBD2 (7 bases). The germline V and J ends were trimmed by 5 bases and 2 bases, with 20 bases remaining between them. The CDR3 covers 18 residues. Germline V gene sequence: CDR1 SGDLS, CDR2 YYNGEE. CDR3 region: CASRKGGGAGTGANVLTF. CDR3 coding DNA: TGTGCCAGCAGGAAGGGTGGGGGGGCCGGTACTGGGGCCAACGTCCTGACTTTC.